This T cell receptor beta chain comes out of a study of blood T cell repertoires in COVID-19. Study-wide context: Sources were T cells, B-cell-depleted T cells, or PBMCs; the material itself was cDNA or gDNA.

This CDR3 contains 15 residues. The ends were cut back, 4 bases at V and 4 bases at J, with 14 bases in the middle. Germline V gene sequence: CDR1 LNHDA, CDR2 SQIVND (reference sequence). The protocol was immunoSEQ multiplex PCR, while the TCRdb copy is restricted to in-frame clones and leaves out a portion. The sample shows around 200,000 clones, 85% of them seen only once. The TCR sequence derives from a woman older than 75 with acute or convalescent COVID-19. The sequenced sample consisted of peripheral blood. V gene TRBV19 combines with J gene TRBJ1-5, with D possibly matching TRBD1 (5 bases). The CDR3: CASSTRQSQNQPQHF. The CDR3 DNA reads TGTGCCAGTAGTACGAGACAGTCACAAAATCAGCCCCAGCATTTT.